The 15 T cell receptor beta chains listed next were all sequenced from one sample in a study of blood T cell repertoires in COVID-19. Produced via immunoSEQ multiplex PCR; TCRdb's table is partial and in-frame only. The table shows approximately 210,000 clones, with just over 85% occurring only once. Input material: peripheral blood. The receptors come from a man under 40 who had recovered from COVID-19.

The rearrangement uses TRBV14 and TRBJ2-5; 9 nucleotides line up with TRBD1. This CDR3 spans 14 amino acids. CDR1 is SGHDN and CDR2 is FVKESK in the germline V gene. The J segment lost 8 bases and the V segment lost 3 bases, leaving 7 bases of the junction unmatched. The CDR3 DNA sequence: TGTGCCAGCAGCCACTCAGGACAGGGGAGAACCCAGTACTTC. It is translated as CASSHSGQGRTQYF.

The chain joins TRBV18 to TRBJ1-6, with TRBD1 as a possible D gene (6 bases). This CDR3 contains 14 residues. V was cut by 3 bases and J by 6 bases, with 9 bases left in between. Germline CDR1 and CDR2: KGHSH and LQKENI. The CDR3 nucleotides are TGTGCCAGCTCACCGGGACAAATTAATTCACCCCTCCACTTT. It encodes CASSPGQINSPLHF. Together with reference TRBV18 and TRBJ1-6, the CDR3 gives the full variable domain: NAGVMQNPRHLVRRRGQEARLRCSPMKGHSHVYWYRQLPEEGLKFMVYLQKENIIDESGMPKERFSAEFPKEGPSILRIQQVVRGDSAAYFCASSPGQINSPLHFGNGTRLTVT.

This rearrangement joins TRBV11-2 to TRBJ2-5, with D possibly being TRBD2 (5 bases). CDR1 SGHAT and CDR2 FQNNGV come from the germline V gene. V lost 5 bases and J lost 0, with 13 bases in between. The length of the CDR3 is 15 residues. The CDR3 protein is CASSRGGLYQETQYF. CDR3 in DNA: TGTGCCAGCAGCCGAGGAGGTCTGTACCAAGAGACCCAGTACTTC.

The table lists this clone with many counts. The chain links TRBV7-8 to TRBJ1-2; D remains ambiguous. The CDR3 consists of 14 residues. The V gene lost 4 bases and the J gene lost 2 bases, with 11 bases spanning the gap. CDR1 and CDR2 (germline): SGHVS, FQNEAQ. The CDR3 DNA sequence: TGTGCCAGCAGCTCAATTGGAGGGAACTATGGCTACACCTTC. This translates into CASSSIGGNYGYTF.

The chain recombines TRBV5-4 with TRBJ1-1, with TRBD1 matching 7 bases. The germline V gene encodes CDR1 SGHNT and CDR2 YYREEE (reference sequence). V lost 5 bases to trimming and J lost 1 base; unmatched junction nucleotides: 8. CDR3 length: 15 residues. The DNA of the CDR3 is TGTGCCAGCAGGGCCGACAGGGTGGGGAACACTGAAGCTTTCTTT. Translating it yields CASRADRVGNTEAFF.

This chain links TRBV7-2 with TRBJ1-3; possibly TRBD1 for D (5 bases). V gave up 1 base and J gave up 0 bases, with 16 bases separating them. This CDR3 comprises 18 residues. Germline assignment: CDR1 SGHTA and CDR2 FQGNSA. The CDR3 reads CASSLDVRQLHSGNTIYF. The CDR3, as DNA: TGTGCCAGCAGCTTAGATGTCCGACAGCTTCACTCTGGAAACACCATATATTTT.

The sample holds one count of this clone. This chain links TRBV5-1 with TRBJ2-6; a weak D match, TRBD1 (5 bases). The CDR3 length is 17 residues. V was cut by 2 bases and J by 1 base, with 13 bases left in between. In germline, CDR1 is SGHRS, CDR2 YFSETQ. The DNA of the CDR3 is TGCGCCAGCAGCTTAACGACAGCCCCATCTGGGGCCAACGTCCTGACTTTC. This codes for CASSLTTAPSGANVLTF.

Only one count was recorded for this clone. The chain combines TRBV14 with TRBJ2-7; no reliable D call. The V end was cut by 4 bases, the J end by 2 bases, with 9 bases between. CDR1 SGHDN and CDR2 FVKESK come from the germline V gene. CDR3 size: 13 residues. The CDR3 here is CASSPPYTYEQYF. The CDR3 DNA reads as TGTGCCAGCAGCCCCCCATACACCTACGAGCAGTACTTC.

The chain has TRBV6-5 and TRBJ2-7, with TRBD2 identical over 9 bases. The V segment lost 6 bases and the J segment 2 bases; nucleotides outside the gene matches: 8. Germline values: CDR1 MNHEY, CDR2 SVGAGI. The CDR3 contains 15 residues. The CDR3 DNA follows: TGTGCCAGCAGCCTCGGGCTAGCGGGGACCTACGAGCAGTACTTC. Translation: CASSLGLAGTYEQYF.

The chain uses TRBV5-1 and TRBJ2-4, with 9 bases aligning to TRBD1. The CDR3 is 14 amino acids. The V segment lost 3 bases and the J segment 8 bases; nucleotides outside the gene matches: 6. Germline V gene sequence: CDR1 SGHRS, CDR2 YFSETQ. The DNA of the CDR3 is TGCGCCAGCAGCTCGGGGACAGGGAGGGACATTCAGTACTTC. Its translation: CASSSGTGRDIQYF. Filled out from reference TRBV5-1 and TRBJ2-4, the complete variable domain reads KAGVTQTPRYLIKTRGQQVTLSCSPISGHRSVSWYQQTPGQGLQFLFEYFSETQRNKGNFPGRFSGRQFSNSRSEMNVSTLELGDSALYLCASSSGTGRDIQYFGAGTRLSVL.

The chain has TRBV6-1 and TRBJ1-6; 7 nucleotides agree with TRBD1. This CDR3 contains 14 residues. CDR1 is MNHNS and CDR2 is SASEGT in the germline V gene. J was trimmed by 7 bases and V by 2 bases; bases with no gene match: 2. DNA of the CDR3: TGTGCCAGCAGTGAACAGGGGGGCAATTCACCCCTCCACTTT. Translating gives CASSEQGGNSPLHF.

The chain employs TRBV11-2 and TRBJ1-1, with D unclear. V lost 2 bases, J lost 0 bases, and 7 bases lay in between. The CDR3 covers 14 residues. Germline CDR1 reads SGHAT; CDR2 reads FQNNGV. CDR3 region: CASSLTTMNTEAFF. Here the CDR3 DNA reads TGTGCCAGCAGCTTAACAACCATGAACACTGAAGCTTTCTTT. Filled out from reference TRBV11-2 and TRBJ1-1, the complete variable domain reads EAGVAQSPRYKIIEKRQSVAFWCNPISGHATLYWYQQILGQGPKLLIQFQNNGVVDDSQLPKDRFSAERLKGVDSTLKIQPAKLEDSAVYLCASSLTTMNTEAFFGQGTRLTVV.

The rearrangement joins TRBV19 to TRBJ1-4; 7 bases fit TRBD1. The CDR3 spans 15 residues. Germline lookup yields CDR1 LNHDA and CDR2 SQIVND (reference sequence). J was trimmed by 8 bases and V by 6 bases; bases with no gene match: 12. As DNA, the CDR3 is TGTGCCAGTAGCCAAACAGGGGCTCCTACCGAAAAACTGTTTTTT. Encoded protein: CASSQTGAPTEKLFF.

CDR3 sequence reads: CAISPTGGGGYTF. As DNA, the CDR3 is TGTGCCATCAGTCCTACAGGGGGAGGCGGCTACACCTTC. This chain uses TRBV10-3 with TRBJ1-2, with 8 bases matching TRBD1. Germline V gene sequence: CDR1 ENHRY, CDR2 SYGVKD. Trimming at V came to 5 bases and at J to 8 bases, leaving 7 bases not matched to a gene. The CDR3 sequence is 13 residues long.

This chain uses TRBV9 with TRBJ1-5, with D maybe TRBD1 (5 bases). Trimming left V 0 bases short and J 6 bases short, with 13 bases between. Germline CDR1 and CDR2: SGDLS and YYNGEE. The CDR3 is made up of 15 amino acids. The CDR3 DNA sequence: TGTGCCAGCAGCGTAGGCACGGCGGGGGTTCAGCCCCAGCATTTT. Protein: CASSVGTAGVQPQHF. Based on the CDR3 plus reference TRBV9 and TRBJ1-5, the full variable domain is DSGVTQTPKHLITATGQRVTLRCSPRSGDLSVYWYQQSLDQGLQFLIQYYNGEERAKGNILERFSAQQFPDLHSELNLSSLELGDSALYFCASSVGTAGVQPQHFGDGTRLSIL.